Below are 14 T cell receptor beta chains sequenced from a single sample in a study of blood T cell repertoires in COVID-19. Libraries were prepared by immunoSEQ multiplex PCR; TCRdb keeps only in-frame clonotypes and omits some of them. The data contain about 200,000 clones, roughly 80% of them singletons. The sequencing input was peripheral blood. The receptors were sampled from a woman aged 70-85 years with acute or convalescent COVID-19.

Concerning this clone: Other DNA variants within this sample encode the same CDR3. This CDR3 is CASSSTGNEQYF. CDR3 sequence (DNA): TGTGCCAGCAGCTCGACAGGAAACGAGCAGTACTTC. The chain uses TRBV7-2 and TRBJ2-7, with TRBD1 as a possible D gene (6 bases). This CDR3 is 12 amino acids long. Per the germline V gene, CDR1 is SGHTA and CDR2 is FQGNSA. Trimming shortened V by 4 bases and J by 5 bases, and 9 bases separated the two germline ends.

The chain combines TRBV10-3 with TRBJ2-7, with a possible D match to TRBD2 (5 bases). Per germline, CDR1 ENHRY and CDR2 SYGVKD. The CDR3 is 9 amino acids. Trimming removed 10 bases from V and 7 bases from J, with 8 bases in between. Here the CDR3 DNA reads TGTGCCAGCCGGAGGGAGCAGTACTTC. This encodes CASRREQYF.

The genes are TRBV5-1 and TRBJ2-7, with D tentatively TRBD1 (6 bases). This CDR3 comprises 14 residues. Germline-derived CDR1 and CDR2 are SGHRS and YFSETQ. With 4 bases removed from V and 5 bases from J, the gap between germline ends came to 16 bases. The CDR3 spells CASSRTRQADEQYF. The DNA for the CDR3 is TGCGCCAGCAGCCGGACCCGACAGGCGGACGAGCAGTACTTC.

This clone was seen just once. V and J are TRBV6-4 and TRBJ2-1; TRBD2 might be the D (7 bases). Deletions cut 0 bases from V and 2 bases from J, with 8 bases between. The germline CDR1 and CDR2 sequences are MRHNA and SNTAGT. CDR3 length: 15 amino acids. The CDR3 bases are TGTGCCAGCAGTGACTCGGGGGGGCCCTACAATGAGCAGTTCTTC. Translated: CASSDSGGPYNEQFF.

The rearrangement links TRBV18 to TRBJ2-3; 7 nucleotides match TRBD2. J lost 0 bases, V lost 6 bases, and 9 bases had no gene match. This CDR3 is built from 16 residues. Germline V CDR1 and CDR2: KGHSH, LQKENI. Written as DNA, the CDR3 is TGTGCCAGCTCTCAATTCCAGCGGGGCAGCACAGATACGCAGTATTTT. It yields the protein CASSQFQRGSTDTQYF.

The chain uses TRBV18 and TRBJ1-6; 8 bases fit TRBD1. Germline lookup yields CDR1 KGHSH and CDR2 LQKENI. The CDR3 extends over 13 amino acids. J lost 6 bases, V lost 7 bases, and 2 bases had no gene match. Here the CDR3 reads CASYTGGNSPLHF. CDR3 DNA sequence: TGTGCCAGCTATACAGGGGGTAATTCACCCCTCCACTTT.

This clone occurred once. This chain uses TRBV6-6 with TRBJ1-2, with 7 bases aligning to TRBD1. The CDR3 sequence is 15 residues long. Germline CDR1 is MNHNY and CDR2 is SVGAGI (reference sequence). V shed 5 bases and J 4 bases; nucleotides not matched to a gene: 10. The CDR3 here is CASSPRGQPSYGYTF. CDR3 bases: TGTGCCAGCAGTCCAAGGGGACAGCCGAGCTATGGCTACACCTTC.

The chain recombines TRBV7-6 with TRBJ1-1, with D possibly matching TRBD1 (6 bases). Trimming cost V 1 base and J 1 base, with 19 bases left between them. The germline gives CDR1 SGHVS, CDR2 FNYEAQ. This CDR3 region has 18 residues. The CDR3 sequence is CASSLGGQGMKANTEAFF. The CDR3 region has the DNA TGTGCCAGCAGCTTAGGAGGCCAGGGGATGAAAGCGAACACTGAAGCTTTCTTT.

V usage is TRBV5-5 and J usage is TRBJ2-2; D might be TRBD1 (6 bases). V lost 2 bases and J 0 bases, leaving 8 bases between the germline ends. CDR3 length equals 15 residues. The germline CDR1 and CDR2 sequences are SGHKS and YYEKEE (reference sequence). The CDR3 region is CASSFGQTNTGELFF. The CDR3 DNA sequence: TGTGCCAGCAGCTTCGGACAGACGAACACCGGGGAGCTGTTTTTT.

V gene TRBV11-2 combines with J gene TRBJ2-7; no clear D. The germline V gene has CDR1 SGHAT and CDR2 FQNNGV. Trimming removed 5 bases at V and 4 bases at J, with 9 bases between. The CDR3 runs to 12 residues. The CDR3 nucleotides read TGTGCCAGCAGCCCACAATCTTACGAGCAGTACTTC. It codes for CASSPQSYEQYF.

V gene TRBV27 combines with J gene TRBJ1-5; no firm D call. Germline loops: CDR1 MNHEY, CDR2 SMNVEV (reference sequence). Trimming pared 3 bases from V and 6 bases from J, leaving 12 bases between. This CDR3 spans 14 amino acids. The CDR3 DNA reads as TGTGCCAGCAGTTTCCTTAGCCCGGGTCAGCCCCAGCATTTT. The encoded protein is CASSFLSPGQPQHF.

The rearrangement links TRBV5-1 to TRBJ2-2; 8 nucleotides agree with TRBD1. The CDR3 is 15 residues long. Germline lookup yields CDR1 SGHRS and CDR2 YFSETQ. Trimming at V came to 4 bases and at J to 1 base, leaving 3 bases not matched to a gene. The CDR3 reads CASSPGTGNTGELFF. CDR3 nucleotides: TGCGCCAGCAGCCCCGGGACAGGGAACACCGGGGAGCTGTTTTTT.

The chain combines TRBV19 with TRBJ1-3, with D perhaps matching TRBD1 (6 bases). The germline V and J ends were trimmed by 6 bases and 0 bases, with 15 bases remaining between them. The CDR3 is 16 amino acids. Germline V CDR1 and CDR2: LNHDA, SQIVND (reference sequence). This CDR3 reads CASSPARDTSGNTIYF. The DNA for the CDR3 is TGTGCCAGTAGCCCCGCCCGGGACACCTCTGGAAACACCATATATTTT.

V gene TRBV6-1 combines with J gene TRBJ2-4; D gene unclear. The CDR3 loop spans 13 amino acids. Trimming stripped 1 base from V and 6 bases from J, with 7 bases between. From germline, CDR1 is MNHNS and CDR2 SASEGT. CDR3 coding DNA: TGTGCCAGCAGTGAAGGGGCTGTAAACATTCAGTACTTC. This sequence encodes CASSEGAVNIQYF.